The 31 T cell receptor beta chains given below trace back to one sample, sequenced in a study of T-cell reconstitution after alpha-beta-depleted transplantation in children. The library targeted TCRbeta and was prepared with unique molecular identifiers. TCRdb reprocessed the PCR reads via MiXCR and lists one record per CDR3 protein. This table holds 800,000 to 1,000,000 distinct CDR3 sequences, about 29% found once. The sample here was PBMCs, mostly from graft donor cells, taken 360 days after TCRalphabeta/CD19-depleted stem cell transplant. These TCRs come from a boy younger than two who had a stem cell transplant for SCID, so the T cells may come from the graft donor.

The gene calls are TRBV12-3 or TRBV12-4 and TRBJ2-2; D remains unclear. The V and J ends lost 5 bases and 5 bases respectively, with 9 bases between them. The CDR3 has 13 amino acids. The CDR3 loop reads CASSGFLTGELFF. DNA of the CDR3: TGTGCCAGCAGTGGGTTTTTGACCGGGGAGCTGTTTTTT.

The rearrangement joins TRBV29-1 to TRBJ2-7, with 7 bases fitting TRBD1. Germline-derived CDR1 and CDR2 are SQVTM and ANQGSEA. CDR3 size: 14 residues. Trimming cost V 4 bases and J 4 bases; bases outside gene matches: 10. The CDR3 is CSVGRWQGVYEQYF. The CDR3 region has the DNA TGCAGCGTTGGAAGGTGGCAGGGGGTTTACGAGCAGTACTTC.

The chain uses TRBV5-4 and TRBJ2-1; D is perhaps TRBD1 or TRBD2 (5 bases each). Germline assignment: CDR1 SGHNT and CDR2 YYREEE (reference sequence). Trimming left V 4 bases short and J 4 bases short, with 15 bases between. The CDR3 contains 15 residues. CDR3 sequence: CASSTTGTQYNEQFF. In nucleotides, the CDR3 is TGTGCCAGCAGCACGACCGGGACCCAGTACAATGAGCAGTTCTTC.

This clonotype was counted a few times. The CDR3 DNA is TGTGCCAGCAGCTTCGCTGGACCCAGCACAGATACGCAGTATTTT. This codes for CASSFAGPSTDTQYF. The rearrangement joins TRBV5-6 to TRBJ2-3; D remains ambiguous. CDR3 length equals 15 residues. The ends were cut back, 2 bases at V and 0 bases at J, with 10 bases in the middle. Germline V gives CDR1 SGHDT, CDR2 YYEEEE.

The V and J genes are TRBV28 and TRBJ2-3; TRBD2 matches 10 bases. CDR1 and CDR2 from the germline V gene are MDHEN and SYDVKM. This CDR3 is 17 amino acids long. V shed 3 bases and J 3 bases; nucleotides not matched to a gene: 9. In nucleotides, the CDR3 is TGTGCCAGCAGTTTCGGTCTAGCGGGGGCGGCGACAGATACGCAGTATTTT. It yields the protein CASSFGLAGAATDTQYF.

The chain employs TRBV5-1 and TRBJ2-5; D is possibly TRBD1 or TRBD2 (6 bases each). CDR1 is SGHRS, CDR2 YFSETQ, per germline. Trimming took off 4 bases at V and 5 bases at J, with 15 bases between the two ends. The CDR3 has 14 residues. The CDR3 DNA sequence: TGCGCCAGCAGCCCGGGGGCCGGCGTTGAGACCCAGTACTTC. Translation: CASSPGAGVETQYF.

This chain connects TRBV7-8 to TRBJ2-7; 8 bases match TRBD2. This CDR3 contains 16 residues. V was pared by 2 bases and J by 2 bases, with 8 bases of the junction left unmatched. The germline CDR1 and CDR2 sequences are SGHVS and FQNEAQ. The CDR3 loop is CASSLFPAGAPYEQYF. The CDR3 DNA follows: TGTGCCAGCAGCTTATTTCCAGCGGGGGCCCCCTACGAGCAGTACTTC.

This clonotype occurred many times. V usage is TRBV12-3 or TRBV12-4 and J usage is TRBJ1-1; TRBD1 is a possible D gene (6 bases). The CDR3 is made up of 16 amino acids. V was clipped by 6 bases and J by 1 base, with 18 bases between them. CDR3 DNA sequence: TGTGCCAGCAGCCGATACATAGGACAGTCGAACACTGAAGCTTTCTTT. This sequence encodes CASSRYIGQSNTEAFF.

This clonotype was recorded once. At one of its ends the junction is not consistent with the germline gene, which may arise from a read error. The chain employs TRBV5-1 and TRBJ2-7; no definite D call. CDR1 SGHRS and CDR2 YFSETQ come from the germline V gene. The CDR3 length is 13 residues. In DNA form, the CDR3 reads TGCGCCAGCAGCCCGGGCGTTTCCTACGAGCGGTACTTC. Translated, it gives CASSPGVSYERYF. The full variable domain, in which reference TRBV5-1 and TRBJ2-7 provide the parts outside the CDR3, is KAGVTQTPRYLIKTRGQQVTLSCSPISGHRSVSWYQQTPGQGLQFLFEYFSETQRNKGNFPGRFSGRQFSNSRSEMNVSTLELGDSALYLCASSPGVSYERYFGPGTRLTVT.

This CDR3 reads CASSPSGQVRYEQYF. Here the CDR3 DNA reads TGTGCCAGCAGTCCATCGGGACAGGTACGCTACGAGCAGTACTTC. This rearrangement joins TRBV7-9 to TRBJ2-7; 8 nucleotides agree with TRBD1. V dropped 6 bases and J dropped 3; count of bases not matched to a gene: 10. The CDR3 totals 15 residues. CDR1 SEHNR and CDR2 FQNEAQ come from the germline V gene (reference sequence).

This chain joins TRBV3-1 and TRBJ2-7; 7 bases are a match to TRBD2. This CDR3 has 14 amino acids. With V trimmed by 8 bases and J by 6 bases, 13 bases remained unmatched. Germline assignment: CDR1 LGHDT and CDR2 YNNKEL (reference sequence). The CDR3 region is CASVSGGSVREQYF. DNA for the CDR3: TGTGCCAGCGTCTCCGGGGGGTCCGTCCGCGAGCAGTACTTC.

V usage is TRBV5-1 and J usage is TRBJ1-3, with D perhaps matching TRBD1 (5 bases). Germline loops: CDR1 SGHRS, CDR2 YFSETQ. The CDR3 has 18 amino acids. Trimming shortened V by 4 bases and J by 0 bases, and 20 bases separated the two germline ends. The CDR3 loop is CASSARISGTSSGNTIYF. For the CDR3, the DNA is TGCGCCAGCAGCGCACGGATCAGCGGGACCAGCTCTGGAAACACCATATATTTT. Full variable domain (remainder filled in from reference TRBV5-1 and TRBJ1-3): KAGVTQTPRYLIKTRGQQVTLSCSPISGHRSVSWYQQTPGQGLQFLFEYFSETQRNKGNFPGRFSGRQFSNSRSEMNVSTLELGDSALYLCASSARISGTSSGNTIYFGEGSWLTVV.

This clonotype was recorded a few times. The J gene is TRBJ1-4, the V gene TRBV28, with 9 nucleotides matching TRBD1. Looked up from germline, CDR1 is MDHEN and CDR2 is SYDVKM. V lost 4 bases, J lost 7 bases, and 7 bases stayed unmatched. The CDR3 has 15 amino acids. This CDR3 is CASSWTGANGEKLFF. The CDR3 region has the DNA TGTGCCAGCAGTTGGACAGGGGCGAATGGTGAAAAACTGTTTTTT. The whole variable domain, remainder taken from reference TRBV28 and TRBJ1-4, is DVKVTQSSRYLVKRTGEKVFLECVQDMDHENMFWYRQDPGLGLRLIYFSYDVKMKEKGDIPEGYSVSREKKERFSLILESASTNQTSMYLCASSWTGANGEKLFFGSGTQLSVL.

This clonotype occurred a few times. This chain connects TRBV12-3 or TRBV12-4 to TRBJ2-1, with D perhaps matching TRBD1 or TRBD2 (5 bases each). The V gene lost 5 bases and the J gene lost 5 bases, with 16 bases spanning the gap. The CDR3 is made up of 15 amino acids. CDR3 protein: CASSPPGRMDNEQFF. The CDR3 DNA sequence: TGTGCCAGCAGTCCGCCGGGACGGATGGACAATGAGCAGTTCTTC.

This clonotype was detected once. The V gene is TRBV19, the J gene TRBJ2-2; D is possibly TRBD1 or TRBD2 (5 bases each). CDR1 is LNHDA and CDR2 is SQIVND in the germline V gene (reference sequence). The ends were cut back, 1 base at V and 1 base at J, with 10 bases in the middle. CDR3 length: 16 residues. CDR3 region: CASSIGGTKNTGELFF. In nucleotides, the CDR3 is TGTGCCAGTAGTATAGGAGGGACGAAGAACACCGGGGAGCTGTTTTTT.

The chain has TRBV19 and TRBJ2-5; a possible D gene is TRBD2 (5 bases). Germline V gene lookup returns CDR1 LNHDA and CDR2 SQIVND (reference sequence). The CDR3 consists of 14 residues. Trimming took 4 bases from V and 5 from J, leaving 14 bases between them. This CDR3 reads CASSTDWARETQYF. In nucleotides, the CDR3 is TGTGCCAGTAGTACGGACTGGGCCCGGGAGACCCAGTACTTC. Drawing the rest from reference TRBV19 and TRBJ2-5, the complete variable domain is DGGITQSPKYLFRKEGQNVTLSCEQNLNHDAMYWYRQDPGQGLRLIYYSQIVNDFQKGDIAEGYSVSREKKESFPLTVTSAQKNPTAFYLCASSTDWARETQYFGPGTRLLVL.

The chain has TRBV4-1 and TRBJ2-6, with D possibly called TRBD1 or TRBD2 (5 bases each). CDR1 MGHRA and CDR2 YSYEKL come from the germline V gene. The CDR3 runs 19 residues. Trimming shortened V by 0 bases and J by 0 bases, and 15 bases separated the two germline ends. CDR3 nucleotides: TGCGCCAGCAGCCAAGAGATTCGACAGCGGTCCTCTGGGGCCAACGTCCTGACTTTC. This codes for CASSQEIRQRSSGANVLTF.

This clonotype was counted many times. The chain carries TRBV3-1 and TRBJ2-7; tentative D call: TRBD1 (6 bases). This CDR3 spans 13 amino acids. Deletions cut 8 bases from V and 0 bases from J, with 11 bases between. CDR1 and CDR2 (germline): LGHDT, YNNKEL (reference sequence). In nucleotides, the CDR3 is TGTGCCAGCTCTGGGACATCCTCCTACGAGCAGTACTTC. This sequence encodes CASSGTSSYEQYF.

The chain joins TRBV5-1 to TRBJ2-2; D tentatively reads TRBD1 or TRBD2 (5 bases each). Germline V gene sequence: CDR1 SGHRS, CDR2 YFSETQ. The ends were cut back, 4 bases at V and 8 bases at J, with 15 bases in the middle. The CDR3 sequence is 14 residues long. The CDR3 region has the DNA TGCGCCAGCAGCCTAGACAGCGGAATAGGGGAGCTGTTTTTT. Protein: CASSLDSGIGELFF.

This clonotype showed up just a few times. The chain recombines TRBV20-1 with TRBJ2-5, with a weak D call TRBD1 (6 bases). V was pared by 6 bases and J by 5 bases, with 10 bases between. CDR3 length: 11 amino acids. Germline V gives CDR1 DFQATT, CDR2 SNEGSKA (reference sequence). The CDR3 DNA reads TGCAGTGCCAGGGGTTTCGAGACCCAGTACTTC. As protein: CSARGFETQYF.

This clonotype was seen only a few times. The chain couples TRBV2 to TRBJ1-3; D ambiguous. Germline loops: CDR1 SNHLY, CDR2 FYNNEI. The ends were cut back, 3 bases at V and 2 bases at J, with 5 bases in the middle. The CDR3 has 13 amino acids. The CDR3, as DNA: TGTGCCAGCAGTGAGGATGCTGGAAACACCATATATTTT. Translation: CASSEDAGNTIYF.

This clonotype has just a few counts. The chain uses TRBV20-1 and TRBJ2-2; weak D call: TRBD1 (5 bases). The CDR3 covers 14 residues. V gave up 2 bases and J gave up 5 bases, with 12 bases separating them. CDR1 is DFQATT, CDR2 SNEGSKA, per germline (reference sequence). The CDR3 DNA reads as TGCAGTGCTAGACAGGGTGGAAGAACCGGGGAGCTGTTTTTT. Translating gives CSARQGGRTGELFF.

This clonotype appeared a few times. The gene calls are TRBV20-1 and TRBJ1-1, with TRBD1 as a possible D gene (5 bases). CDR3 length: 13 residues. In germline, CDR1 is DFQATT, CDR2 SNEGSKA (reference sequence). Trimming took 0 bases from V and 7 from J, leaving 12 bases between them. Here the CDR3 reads CSARDRRDSEAFF. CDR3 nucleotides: TGCAGTGCTAGAGATCGCAGGGATAGTGAAGCTTTCTTT.

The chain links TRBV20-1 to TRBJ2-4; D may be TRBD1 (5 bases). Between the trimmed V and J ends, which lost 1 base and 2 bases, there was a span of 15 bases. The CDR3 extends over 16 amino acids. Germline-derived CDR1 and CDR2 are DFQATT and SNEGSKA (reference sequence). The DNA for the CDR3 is TGCAGTGCTAGAGTGGGTAGCCTGGGGCCCAAAAACATTCAGTACTTC. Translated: CSARVGSLGPKNIQYF.

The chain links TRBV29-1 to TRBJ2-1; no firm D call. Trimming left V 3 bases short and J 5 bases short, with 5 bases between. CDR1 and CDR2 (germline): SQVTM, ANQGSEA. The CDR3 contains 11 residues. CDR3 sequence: CSVDSHNEQFF. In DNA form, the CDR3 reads TGCAGCGTTGACAGCCACAATGAGCAGTTCTTC.

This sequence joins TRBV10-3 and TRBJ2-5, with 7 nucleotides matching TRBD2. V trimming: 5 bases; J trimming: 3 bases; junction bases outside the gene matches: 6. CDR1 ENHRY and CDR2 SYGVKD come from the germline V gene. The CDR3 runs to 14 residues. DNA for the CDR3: TGTGCCATCAGTCCCGGGACTACCAAAGAGACCCAGTACTTC. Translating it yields CAISPGTTKETQYF.

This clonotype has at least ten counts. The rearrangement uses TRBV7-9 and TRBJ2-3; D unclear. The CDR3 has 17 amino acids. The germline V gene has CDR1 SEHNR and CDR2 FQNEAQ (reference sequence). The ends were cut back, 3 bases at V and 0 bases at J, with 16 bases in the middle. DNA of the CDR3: TGTGCCAGCAGCTTTCCCCCCCTAGTTCCCAGCACAGATACGCAGTATTTT. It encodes CASSFPPLVPSTDTQYF.

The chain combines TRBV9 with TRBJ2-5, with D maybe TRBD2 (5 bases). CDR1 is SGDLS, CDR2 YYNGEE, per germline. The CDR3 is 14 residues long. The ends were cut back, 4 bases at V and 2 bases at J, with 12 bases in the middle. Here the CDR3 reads CASSPHRGQETQYF. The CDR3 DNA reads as TGTGCCAGCAGCCCCCATCGGGGTCAAGAGACCCAGTACTTC.

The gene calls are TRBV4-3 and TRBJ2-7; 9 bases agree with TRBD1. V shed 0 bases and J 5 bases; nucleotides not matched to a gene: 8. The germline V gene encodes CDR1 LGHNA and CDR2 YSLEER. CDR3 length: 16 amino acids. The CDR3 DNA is TGCGCCAGCAGCCAAGATCTCGGCCGGACAGGGGACGAGCAGTACTTC. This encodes CASSQDLGRTGDEQYF.

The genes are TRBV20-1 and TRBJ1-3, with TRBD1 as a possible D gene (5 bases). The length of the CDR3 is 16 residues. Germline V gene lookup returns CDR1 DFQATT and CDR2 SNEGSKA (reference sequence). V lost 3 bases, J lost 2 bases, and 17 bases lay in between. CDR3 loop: CSARGWGSPPGNTIYF. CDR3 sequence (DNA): TGCAGTGCTAGGGGCTGGGGCAGTCCTCCTGGAAACACCATATATTTT.

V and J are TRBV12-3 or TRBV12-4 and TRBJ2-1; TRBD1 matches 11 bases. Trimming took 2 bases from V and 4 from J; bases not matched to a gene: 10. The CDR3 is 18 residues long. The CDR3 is CASSLTGTGGGYYNEQFF. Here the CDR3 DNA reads TGTGCCAGCAGTTTAACCGGGACAGGGGGGGGGTATTACAATGAGCAGTTCTTC.